These 20 T cell receptor beta chains came from one sample sequenced in a study of post-analysis software for immune sequencing data. Findings and limits, study-wide: Roughly five TRBV segments appeared more often in patients than in controls, and TRBV5-6, TRBV5-1 and TRBV20-1 were among these.

For these receptors, no antigen is known. TCR beta libraries were prepared from cDNA with unique molecular identifiers. TCRdb independently ran MiXCR on the PCR reads; one entry per CDR3 protein. The sample has approximately 730,000 distinct CDR3 sequences; around 46% are singletons. The sequencing sample was made of blood. The receptors derive from a girl aged 10 to 17 with multiple sclerosis.

This sequence joins TRBV6-5 and TRBJ1-5; D gene unclear. The CDR3 sequence is 13 residues long. The V end was cut by 6 bases, the J end by 5 bases, with 11 bases between. Germline V lookup: CDR1 MNHEY, CDR2 SVGAGI. The CDR3: CASRRDSDQPQHF. The CDR3 coding sequence is TGTGCCAGCAGGAGAGATTCTGATCAGCCCCAGCATTTT.

This clonotype occurred once. This chain connects TRBV5-1 to TRBJ2-5; D is perhaps TRBD2 (6 bases). Germline lookup yields CDR1 SGHRS and CDR2 YFSETQ. V lost 2 bases and J 4 bases, leaving 12 bases between the germline ends. CDR3 length equals 14 residues. In DNA, the CDR3 is TGCGCCAGCAGCTTACGACTAGATGGAGAGACCCAGTACTTC. Amino acids: CASSLRLDGETQYF.

This clonotype was seen a few times. The chain combines TRBV7-2 with TRBJ2-5; 7 bases are shared with TRBD2. Germline lookup yields CDR1 SGHTA and CDR2 FQGNSA. The ends lost 2 bases at V and 4 bases at J; junction bases unmatched: 10. The CDR3 has 16 amino acids. Here the CDR3 reads CASSLNGGGGGETQYF. The CDR3 DNA sequence: TGTGCCAGCAGCTTAAATGGTGGCGGCGGGGGAGAGACCCAGTACTTC.

The V and J genes are TRBV7-2 and TRBJ2-5; D possibly matches TRBD1 or TRBD2 (5 bases each). CDR1 and CDR2 (germline): SGHTA, FQGNSA. Trimming took off 5 bases at V and 5 bases at J, with 21 bases between the two ends. The CDR3 runs 16 residues. CDR3 sequence (DNA): TGTGCCAGCAGCGCAAGCCCGGGGACCCCGGCGGAGACCCAGTACTTC. It is translated as CASSASPGTPAETQYF.

V usage is TRBV15 and J usage is TRBJ2-3, with D perhaps assigned TRBD1 or TRBD2 (5 bases each). The ends were cut back, 2 bases at V and 0 bases at J, with 12 bases in the middle. There are 16 residues in the CDR3. Germline V gene data show CDR1 as LNHNV and CDR2 as YYDKDF (reference sequence). The DNA for the CDR3 is TGTGCCACCAGCAGATTGGGGGTAACTAGCACAGATACGCAGTATTTT. This gives the protein CATSRLGVTSTDTQYF.

The chain is built from TRBV6-2 or TRBV6-3 and TRBJ1-2, with D maybe TRBD1 (5 bases). The germline CDR1 and CDR2 sequences are MNHEY and SVGEGT. The germline V and J ends were trimmed by 7 bases and 9 bases, with 21 bases remaining between them. This CDR3 comprises 14 residues. CDR3 DNA sequence: TGTGCCAGCAACACCCGGGACCCGGCCCCGAGCTACACCTTC. It yields the protein CASNTRDPAPSYTF.

The chain uses TRBV15 and TRBJ2-7, with TRBD1 as a possible D gene (6 bases). The CDR3 is 17 residues long. The germline V gene encodes CDR1 LNHNV and CDR2 YYDKDF (reference sequence). Trimming removed 0 bases at V and 3 bases at J, with 18 bases between. CDR3 DNA sequence: TGTGCCACCAGCAGAGATCTAGTAACAGGGAATCTCTACGAGCAGTACTTC. Its translation: CATSRDLVTGNLYEQYF.

A few counts support this clonotype. The chain employs TRBV5-1 and TRBJ2-3; D is undetermined. The CDR3 has 15 residues. Deletions cut 0 bases from V and 3 bases from J, with 11 bases between. Germline assignment: CDR1 SGHRS and CDR2 YFSETQ. CDR3 sequence reads: CASSLGGLPTDTQYF. CDR3 coding DNA: TGCGCCAGCAGCTTGGGGGGTCTCCCGACAGATACGCAGTATTTT.

Remarks on this clonotype: At one boundary the junction diverges from the germline segment, which might be a read error. This rearrangement joins TRBV5-1 to TRBJ2-3; D remains unclear. This CDR3 has 15 amino acids. The germline CDR1 and CDR2 sequences are SGHRS and YFSETQ. In DNA, the CDR3 is TGCGTCAGCAGCCCGGACGGAGTGGGGACAGATACGCAGTATTTT. Encoded protein: CVSSPDGVGTDTQYF. Full variable domain (rest looked up from reference TRBV5-1 and TRBJ2-3): KAGVTQTPRYLIKTRGQQVTLSCSPISGHRSVSWYQQTPGQGLQFLFEYFSETQRNKGNFPGRFSGRQFSNSRSEMNVSTLELGDSALYLCVSSPDGVGTDTQYFGPGTRLTVL.

The rearrangement joins TRBV12-3 or TRBV12-4 to TRBJ1-2; the match to TRBD1 covers 7 bases. The CDR3 sequence is 14 residues long. V dropped 5 bases and J dropped 7; count of bases not matched to a gene: 10. CDR3 bases: TGTGCCAGCAGTCCGGCTCGACAGGGTGTTGGCTACACCTTC. This translates into CASSPARQGVGYTF.

V and J are TRBV12-3 or TRBV12-4 and TRBJ1-2; D is uncertain. V was clipped by 6 bases and J by 8 bases, with 16 bases between them. The CDR3 is 13 amino acids. The CDR3 loop is CASSPPGLHGYTF. The CDR3 DNA reads as TGTGCCAGCAGCCCCCCGGGCTTACACGGCTACACCTTC.

The chain uses TRBV5-1 and TRBJ2-7; tentative D call: TRBD2 (7 bases). CDR1 SGHRS and CDR2 YFSETQ come from the germline V gene. V gave up 3 bases and J gave up 6 bases, with 19 bases separating them. The length of the CDR3 is 15 residues. The CDR3 sequence is CASSSEGGMTSEQYF. As DNA, the CDR3 is TGCGCCAGCAGCTCGGAGGGGGGGATGACATCCGAGCAGTACTTC.

The chain recombines TRBV7-9 with TRBJ2-1; the match to TRBD2 covers 10 bases. The ends lost 1 base at V and 8 bases at J; junction bases unmatched: 5. The germline V gene encodes CDR1 SEHNR and CDR2 FQNEAQ (reference sequence). This CDR3 has 15 residues. Here the CDR3 reads CASSLVASGSYEQFF. In DNA, the CDR3 is TGTGCCAGCAGCTTAGTAGCTAGCGGGAGCTATGAGCAGTTCTTC.

This chain joins TRBV21-1 and TRBJ2-7; TRBD2 was called by the table and not checked on the DNA. TRBV21-1 is recorded as a pseudogene. This CDR3 region has 15 residues. This CDR3 is CASSKGSGGTYEQYF. The CDR3 region has the DNA TGTGCCAGCAGCAAAGGTAGCGGGGGGACCTACGAGCAGTACTTC.

CDR3 sequence: CASTMGGDEQYF. In nucleotides, the CDR3 is TGTGCCAGCACTATGGGAGGGGACGAGCAGTACTTC. The chain carries TRBV6-6 and TRBJ2-4; 7 nucleotides line up with TRBD2. The end of the DNA aligns better with TRBJ2-7, so the J call may be wrong. The CDR3 runs to 12 residues. Germline V gene sequence: CDR1 MNHNY, CDR2 SVGAGI (reference sequence).

The chain employs TRBV27 and TRBJ2-4; D remains unclear. V dropped 3 bases and J dropped 1 base, with 16 bases sitting between them. The CDR3 loop spans 17 amino acids. CDR1 is MNHEY, CDR2 SMNVEV, per germline (reference sequence). CDR3 nucleotides: TGTGCCAGCAGTTTCTTGGAGCCCACGCAGGCCAAAAACATTCAGTACTTC. Amino acid sequence: CASSFLEPTQAKNIQYF.

A few counts support this clonotype. The gene calls are TRBV6-6 and TRBJ2-1; no firm D call. Trimming took off 5 bases at V and 3 bases at J, with 5 bases between the two ends. Looked up from germline, CDR1 is MNHNY and CDR2 is SVGAGI (reference sequence). This CDR3 is built from 12 residues. The CDR3: CASSRLYNEQFF. The CDR3 DNA reads as TGTGCCAGCAGTCGACTCTACAATGAGCAGTTCTTC.

V usage is TRBV6-2 or TRBV6-3 and J usage is TRBJ1-1; D is possibly TRBD1 (5 bases). The CDR3 runs 16 residues. The germline V and J ends were trimmed by 2 bases and 3 bases, with 16 bases remaining between them. Germline V gene lookup returns CDR1 MNHEY and CDR2 SVGEGT. As DNA, the CDR3 is TGTGCCAGCAGTTACAACCCCCTGGGGCTTGACACTGAAGCTTTCTTT. Protein sequence: CASSYNPLGLDTEAFF.

This clonotype appeared a few times. The V and J genes are TRBV7-2 and TRBJ2-7; 7 nucleotides line up with TRBD2. J was trimmed by 3 bases and V by 1 base; bases with no gene match: 9. The germline V gene has CDR1 SGHTA and CDR2 FQGNSA. The CDR3 runs 16 residues. CDR3 loop: CASSLVGGRGYYEQYF. The CDR3 DNA reads as TGTGCCAGCAGCTTAGTGGGCGGGAGAGGTTACTACGAGCAGTACTTC.

For the CDR3, the DNA is TGCGCCAGCAGCTTGGTGTTGCGGGGGAGGGGGGGTGAGCAGTTCTTC. Protein sequence: CASSLVLRGRGGEQFF. This chain links TRBV5-1 with TRBJ2-1; possible D gene TRBD2, 7 bases. Germline CDR1 and CDR2: SGHRS and YFSETQ. Trimming shortened V by 0 bases and J by 9 bases, and 19 bases separated the two germline ends. This CDR3 has 16 amino acids. Full variable domain (missing parts from reference TRBV5-1 and TRBJ2-1): KAGVTQTPRYLIKTRGQQVTLSCSPISGHRSVSWYQQTPGQGLQFLFEYFSETQRNKGNFPGRFSGRQFSNSRSEMNVSTLELGDSALYLCASSLVLRGRGGEQFFGPGTRLTVL.